Listed here is a single T cell receptor (beta chain). The CDR3 extends over 14 amino acids. The V end was cut by 9 bases, the J end by 3 bases, with 17 bases between. The data are from a study of blood T cell repertoires in COVID-19. Original data processing: Estimation of nucleated cell counts relied on the amplification of reference gene primers. Only in-frame clones appear in the TCRdb table, and some are missing; sequencing was by immunoSEQ multiplex PCR. Clone size and the V and J calls come from that table; the DNA yielded D and trimming. The sample lists about 98,000 clones, approximately 82% occurring once.

The sequence derives from a man between 65 and 79 years old with active or convalescent COVID-19. The rearrangement links TRBV23-1 to TRBJ1-1; D is undetermined. TRBV23-1 is noted as an ORF with a role that remains uncertain. Source material: peripheral blood. The CDR3 protein is CASPLSREDTEAFF. CDR3 nucleotide sequence: TGCGCCAGTCCCCTAAGTAGGGAGGACACTGAAGCTTTCTTT.